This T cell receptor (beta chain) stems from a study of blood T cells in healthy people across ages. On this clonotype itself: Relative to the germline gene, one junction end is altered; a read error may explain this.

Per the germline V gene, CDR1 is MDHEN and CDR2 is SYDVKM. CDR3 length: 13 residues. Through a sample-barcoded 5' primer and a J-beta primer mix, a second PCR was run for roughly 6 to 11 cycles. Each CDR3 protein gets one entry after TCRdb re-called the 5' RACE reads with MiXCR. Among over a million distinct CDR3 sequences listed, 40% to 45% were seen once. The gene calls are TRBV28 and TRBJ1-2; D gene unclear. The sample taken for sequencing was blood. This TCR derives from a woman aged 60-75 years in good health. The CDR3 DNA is TGTGCCGGCAGCCTGGGTCTGGGCTATGGCTACACCTTC. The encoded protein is CAGSLGLGYGYTF.